This is a list of T cell receptor beta chains from one sample in a study of T cells in Graves' hyperthyroidism and ophthalmopathy. Each CDR3 protein gets one entry after TCRdb re-called the multiplex PCR reads with MiXCR. The table lists approximately 520,000 distinct CDR3 sequences, around 20% of them singletons. Material: blood. These receptors came from a man between 18 and 29 years old with Graves' hyperthyroidism. Each CDR3 is given with its conserved first and last residue. A D gene is named only where the DNA matches it firmly. For some rows the clone size is stated as once, few or many, or as a class when expanded; others skip it.

v_gene	d_gene	j_gene	abundance	CDR3nt	CDR3aa
TRBV7-9	NA	TRBJ1-2	many	TGTGCCAGCAGCTTAGAGCGAAGAGGCTATGGCTACACCTTC	CASSLERRGYGYTF
TRBV18	TRBD1	TRBJ1-1	NA	TGTGCCAGCTCCTCTGACAGGGAGGCTGAAGCTTTCTTT	CASSSDREAEAFF
TRBV24-1	NA	TRBJ1-2	NA	TGTGCCACCAGTGATTTTACTGGGTATGGCTACACCTTC	CATSDFTGYGYTF
TRBV7-8	TRBD2	TRBJ2-7	NA	TGTGCCAGCAGCTCAGGGACTACCAACGACCACGAGCAGTACTTC	CASSSGTTNDHEQYF
TRBV18	NA	TRBJ2-5	many	TGTGCCAGCTCAAGACCAGGACAGTTAGAGACCCAGTACTTC	CASSRPGQLETQYF
TRBV7-8	NA	TRBJ2-5	many	TGTGCCAGCAGCTTAGGCAGACAGACCCAGTACTTC	CASSLGRQTQYF
TRBV20-1	NA	TRBJ1-6	NA	TGCAGTGCTAGAGTTCAGGATATACGTTCACCCCTCCACTTT	CSARVQDIRSPLHF
TRBV6-1	NA	TRBJ1-1	many	TGTGCCAGCAGTGAAATGAGGGGCACTGAAGCTTTCTTT	CASSEMRGTEAFF
TRBV6-1	TRBD1	TRBJ2-7	many	TGTGCCAGCTATTCGGACAGGGAGTACGAGCAGTACTTC	CASYSDREYEQYF
TRBV28	TRBD2	TRBJ2-5	many	TGTGCCAGCAGTCGAAGCGGGGGACCCCAAGAGACCCAGTACTTC	CASSRSGGPQETQYF
TRBV7-9	NA	TRBJ2-7	many	TGTGCCAGCAGCTTTATCTCCTACGAGCAGTACTTC	CASSFISYEQYF
TRBV12-3/TRBV12-4	TRBD2	TRBJ2-7	many	TGTGCCAGCAGCACCGGGACTAGCGGCTACGAGCAGTACTTC	CASSTGTSGYEQYF
TRBV27	NA	TRBJ1-1	many	TGTGCCAGCAGTCTTAATAGTAAAGCTTTCTTT	CASSLNSKAFF
TRBV10-3	NA	TRBJ2-7	many	TGTGCCATCAGCGCGGACGGGCAAGGGGCCTACGAGCAGTACTTC	CAISADGQGAYEQYF
TRBV12-3/TRBV12-4	TRBD1	TRBJ1-5	many	TGTGCCAGCGCTGAGACAGGGGTCGATCAGCCCCAGCATTTT	CASAETGVDQPQHF
TRBV28	TRBD1	TRBJ1-3	many	TGTGCCAGCAGCTTCAGGGGGCCTGGAAACACCATATATTTT	CASSFRGPGNTIYF
TRBV5-1	TRBD1	TRBJ2-7	few	TGCGCCAGCAGTTTCCAGGGGGACCTTGGGGAGCAGTACTTC	CASSFQGDLGEQYF
TRBV29-1	NA	TRBJ1-5	many	TGCAGCGTGTCCGCTGGTAGCAATCAGCCCCAGCATTTT	CSVSAGSNQPQHF
TRBV20-1	NA	TRBJ2-7	many	TGCAGTGCTCGAACCTTACTGGGGGGAGACTACGAGCAGTACTTC	CSARTLLGGDYEQYF
TRBV12-5	NA	TRBJ1-1	many	TGTGCTAGTTTACGGGGCCCGGTGAACACTGAAGCTTTCTTT	CASLRGPVNTEAFF
TRBV6-1	NA	TRBJ1-1	few	TGTGCCAGCAGTGACGGAAAACAGAGAACTGAAGCTTTCTTT	CASSDGKQRTEAFF
TRBV28	NA	TRBJ1-3	many	TGTGCCAGCAGTTTGTCAGGGACTGGAAACACCATATATTTT	CASSLSGTGNTIYF
TRBV18	TRBD1	TRBJ2-7	NA	TGTGCCAGCTCACCAGGGACAGGGCAATACGAGCAGTACTTC	CASSPGTGQYEQYF
TRBV27	NA	TRBJ1-3	NA	TGTGCCAGCAGTTTCCAGGCCTCTGGAAACACCATATATTTT	CASSFQASGNTIYF
TRBV12-3/TRBV12-4	NA	TRBJ1-1	NA	TGTGCCAGCACCCCTGCGGTGTGGACTGAAGCTTTCTTT	CASTPAVWTEAFF
TRBV18	NA	TRBJ1-1	many	TGTGCCAGCTCCCCGCGGGCGGCTGAAGCTTTCTTT	CASSPRAAEAFF
TRBV19	TRBD1	TRBJ1-2	many	TGTGCCAGTAGTCGGGCCCGGACAGGACGTAACTATGGCTACACCTTC	CASSRARTGRNYGYTF
TRBV19	NA	TRBJ1-1	many	TGTGCCAGTAACAGCTACAACACTGAAGCTTTCTTT	CASNSYNTEAFF
TRBV6-5	NA	TRBJ1-6	NA	TGTGCCAGCAGTTACAGAAACAGCAATTCACCCCTCCACTTT	CASSYRNSNSPLHF
TRBV6-1	NA	TRBJ1-5	once	TGTGCCAGCAGTGATCCAAGTCGGCCCCAGCATTTC	CASSDPSRPQHF
TRBV6-1	TRBD1	TRBJ2-7	NA	TGTGCCAGCAGGAGGGGCAGGGGGACCTACGAGCAGTACTTC	CASRRGRGTYEQYF
TRBV6-5	TRBD1	TRBJ1-2	many	TGTGCCAGCACCCTTGGGGGACAGGGGCGCTACACCTTC	CASTLGGQGRYTF
TRBV12-3/TRBV12-4	TRBD1	TRBJ1-2	many	TGTGCCAGCAGCAGCGACAGGGGTAACTATGGCTACACCTTC	CASSSDRGNYGYTF
TRBV27	NA	TRBJ2-7	NA	TGTGCCAGCAGTTTATTCCCGACAGGCTACGAGCAGTACTTC	CASSLFPTGYEQYF
TRBV29-1	NA	TRBJ2-7	many	TGCAGCGTGAGCCAGGGAATCTCCTACGAGCAGTACTTC	CSVSQGISYEQYF
TRBV25-1	NA	TRBJ1-1	once	TGTGCCAGCAGTGAATGGACGGAGGGGCTAAATGAAGCTTTCTTT	CASSEWTEGLNEAFF
TRBV3-1	NA	TRBJ2-7	many	TGTGCCAGCAGCCACCGACAAAGGGGGTCCTACGAGCAGTACTTC	CASSHRQRGSYEQYF
TRBV30	NA	TRBJ1-2	NA	TGTGCCTGGCAAACAGGGCCTGGCTACACCTTC	CAWQTGPGYTF
TRBV5-1	NA	TRBJ1-2	NA	TGCGCCAGCAGCTTTGGGGCGTATGACTATGGCTACACCTTC	CASSFGAYDYGYTF
TRBV10-1	NA	TRBJ2-7	few	TGCGCCAGCAGTGAGTCGATGGGGAGTGGAGACGAGCAGTACTTC	CASSESMGSGDEQYF
TRBV6-1	TRBD1	TRBJ2-5	many	TGTGCCAGCAGTGAATTGGGGACAGCGTACCAAGAGACCCAGTACTTC	CASSELGTAYQETQYF
TRBV29-1	NA	TRBJ2-6	many	TGCAGCGTCCTCCTCAACTCTGGGGCCAACGTCCTGACTTTC	CSVLLNSGANVLTF
TRBV5-1	NA	TRBJ2-2	NA	TGCGCCAGCAGCTTGGCTCAGACCGGGGAGCTGTTTTTT	CASSLAQTGELFF
TRBV29-1	NA	TRBJ2-2	many	TGCAGCGTTGGGACAGCGAACACCGGGGAGCTGTTTTTT	CSVGTANTGELFF
TRBV30	NA	TRBJ1-2	few	TGTGCCTGGAGTCCTACACCCGCGGGTGGCTACACCTTC	CAWSPTPAGGYTF
TRBV12-3/TRBV12-4	NA	TRBJ1-5	few	TGTGCCAGCAGTTTAGCGCAGGGAATCGGGAATCAGCCCCAGCATTTT	CASSLAQGIGNQPQHF
TRBV28	NA	TRBJ1-5	many	TGTGCCAGCAGTCTTGACCGGGCCGCGGGTGAGCCCCAGCATTTT	CASSLDRAAGEPQHF
TRBV6-5	NA	TRBJ2-5	many	TGTGCCAGCAGTTACGCAGCAGGGTGGGAGACCCAGTACTTC	CASSYAAGWETQYF
TRBV28	NA	TRBJ1-5	few	TGTGCCAGCAGTTTTAATAACCCAGAGGATCAGCCCCAGCATTTT	CASSFNNPEDQPQHF
TRBV20-1	TRBD1	TRBJ2-5	NA	TGCAGTGCTAGAGATCAGGGGGCACAAGAGACCCAGTACTTC	CSARDQGAQETQYF
TRBV6-2/TRBV6-3	TRBD2	TRBJ2-7	NA	TGTGCCAGCAGTCTGGAGACTAGCGGCACGTCCCCCCGCTACGAGCAGTACTTC	CASSLETSGTSPRYEQYF
TRBV5-1	NA	TRBJ2-5	NA	TGCGCCAGCAGCAGGGGGTCGGGGTACCAAGAGACCCAGTACTTC	CASSRGSGYQETQYF
TRBV6-5	NA	TRBJ1-6	NA	TGTGCCAGCAGTTACTTCGGGACAAACAATTCACCCCTCCACTTT	CASSYFGTNNSPLHF
TRBV11-3	NA	TRBJ2-7	few	TGTGCCAGCAGCCCCCAGGGGCTCTCCTACGAGCAGTACTTC	CASSPQGLSYEQYF
TRBV7-9	TRBD1	TRBJ1-2	many	TGTGCCAGCAGCTCCGGGACAGGGGGCGGAGGCTATGGCTACACCTTC	CASSSGTGGGGYGYTF
TRBV6-1	TRBD2	TRBJ2-5	NA	TGTGCCAGCGCGTCCAGCGGGGGAGGCCAAGAGACCCAGTACTTC	CASASSGGGQETQYF
TRBV25-1	NA	TRBJ1-3	NA	TGTGCCAGCATCAGCTCTGGAAACACCATATATTTT	CASISSGNTIYF
TRBV7-2	NA	TRBJ2-7	few	TGTGCCAGCAGCGAATTCAGGGACTACGAGCAGTACTTC	CASSEFRDYEQYF
TRBV12-3/TRBV12-4	NA	TRBJ2-5	many	TGTGCCAGCAGTTTACGCGAGGCGCCGGGGACGCAAGAGACCCAGTACTTC	CASSLREAPGTQETQYF
TRBV7-9	NA	TRBJ2-2	few	TGTGCCAGCAGCCCCGTCCGCCAGGGTCACCGGGAGCTGTTTTTT	CASSPVRQGHRELFF